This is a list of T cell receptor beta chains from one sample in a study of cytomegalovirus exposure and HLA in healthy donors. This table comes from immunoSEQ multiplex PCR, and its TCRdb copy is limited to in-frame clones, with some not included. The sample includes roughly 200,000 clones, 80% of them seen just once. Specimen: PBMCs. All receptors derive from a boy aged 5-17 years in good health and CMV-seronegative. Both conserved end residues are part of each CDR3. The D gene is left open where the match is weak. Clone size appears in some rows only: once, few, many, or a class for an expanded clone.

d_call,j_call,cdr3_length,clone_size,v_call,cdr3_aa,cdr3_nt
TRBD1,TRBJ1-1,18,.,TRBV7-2,CASSLHRGKGSRNTEAFF,TGTGCCAGCAGCTTACACAGGGGGAAGGGATCGAGGAACACTGAAGCTTTCTTT
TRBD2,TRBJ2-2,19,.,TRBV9,CASSGGTSGRLMNTGELFF,TGTGCCAGCAGCGGTGGGACTAGCGGGAGGCTGATGAACACCGGGGAGCTGTTTTTT
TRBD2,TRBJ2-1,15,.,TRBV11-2,CASSLTSGRLGEQFF,TGTGCCAGCAGCTTGACTAGCGGGAGGCTCGGTGAGCAGTTCTTC
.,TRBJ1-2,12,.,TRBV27,CASSDMSYGYTF,TGTGCCAGCAGTGACATGTCCTATGGCTACACCTTC
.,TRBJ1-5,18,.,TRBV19,CASSPLSSGGTSDQPQHF,TGTGCCAGTAGTCCCCTTAGCTCGGGAGGCACTAGCGATCAGCCCCAGCATTTT
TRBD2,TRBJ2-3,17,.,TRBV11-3,CASSPRRGAGEGDTQYF,TGTGCCAGCAGCCCTAGACGGGGAGCGGGGGAGGGTGATACGCAGTATTTT
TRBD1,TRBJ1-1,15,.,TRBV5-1,CASSLTDRDHTEAFF,TGCGCCAGCAGCTTGACGGACAGGGATCACACTGAAGCTTTCTTT
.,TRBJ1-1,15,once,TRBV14,CASSRHGAGNTEAFF,TGTGCCAGCAGCCGCCACGGAGCGGGGAACACTGAAGCTTTCTTT
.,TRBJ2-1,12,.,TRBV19,CASSTSYNEQFF,TGTGCCAGCTCTACTAGCTACAATGAGCAGTTCTTC
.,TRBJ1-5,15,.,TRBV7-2,CASSSGRRSNQPQHF,TGTGCCAGCAGCAGCGGACGGAGGAGCAATCAGCCCCAGCATTTT
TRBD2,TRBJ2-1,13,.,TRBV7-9,CASSPGTSNEQFF,TGTGCCAGCAGCCCGGGGACTAGCAATGAGCAGTTCTTC
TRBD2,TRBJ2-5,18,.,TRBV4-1,CASSLSLAGGPSVQTQYF,TGCGCCAGCAGCCTTAGCCTAGCGGGGGGGCCCTCTGTCCAGACCCAGTACTTC
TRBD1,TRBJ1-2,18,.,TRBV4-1,CASSQGPGQGYFNYGYTF,TGCGCCAGCAGCCAGGGGCCAGGACAGGGATATTTTAACTATGGCTACACCTTC
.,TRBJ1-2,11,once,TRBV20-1,CSARVEARYTF,TGCAGTGCTAGAGTCGAGGCACGCTACACCTTC
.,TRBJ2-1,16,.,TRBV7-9,CASSLGDFRTYNEQFF,TGTGCCAGCAGCTTAGGTGACTTCAGGACTTACAATGAGCAGTTCTTC
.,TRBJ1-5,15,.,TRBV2,CASIDQAGSNQPQHF,TGTGCCAGCATTGACCAGGCGGGGAGCAATCAGCCCCAGCATTTT
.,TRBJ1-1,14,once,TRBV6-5,CASSFTGKNTEAFF,TGTGCCAGCAGTTTTACAGGGAAGAACACTGAAGCTTTCTTT
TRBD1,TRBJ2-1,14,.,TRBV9,CASSDGTGLNEQFF,TGTGCCAGCAGCGACGGGACAGGTTTGAATGAGCAGTTCTTC